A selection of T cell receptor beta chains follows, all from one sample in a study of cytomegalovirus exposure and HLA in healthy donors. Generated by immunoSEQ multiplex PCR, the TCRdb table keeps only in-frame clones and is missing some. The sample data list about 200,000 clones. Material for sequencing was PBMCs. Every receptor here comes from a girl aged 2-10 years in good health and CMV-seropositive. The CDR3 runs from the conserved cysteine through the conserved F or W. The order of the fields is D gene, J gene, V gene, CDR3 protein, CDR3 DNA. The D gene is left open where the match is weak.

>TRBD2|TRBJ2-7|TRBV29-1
CSVGLAGPYEQYF
TGCAGCGTTGGTTTAGCGGGACCTTACGAGCAGTACTTC
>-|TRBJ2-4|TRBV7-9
CASSSTGTKNIQYF
TGTGCCAGCAGCTCTACAGGGACCAAAAACATTCAGTACTTC
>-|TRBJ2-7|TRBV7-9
CASSLEAKSYEQYF
TGTGCCAGCAGCTTAGAAGCGAAGTCCTACGAGCAGTACTTC
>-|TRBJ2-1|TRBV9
CASSERQAVSYNEQFF
TGTGCCAGCAGCGAAAGACAGGCCGTATCCTACAATGAGCAGTTCTTC
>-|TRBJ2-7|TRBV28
CASSFNEQYF
TGTGCCAGCAGTTTCAACGAGCAGTACTTC
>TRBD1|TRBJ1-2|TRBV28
CASSWTGGLGYTF
TGTGCCAGCAGTTGGACAGGGGGCTTGGGCTACACCTTC
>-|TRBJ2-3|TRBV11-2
CASSLAPDSSDTQYF
TGTGCCAGCAGCTTAGCCCCGGACAGTTCGGATACGCAGTATTTT
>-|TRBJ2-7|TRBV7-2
CASSLGTETYEQYF
TGTGCCAGCAGCTTAGGAACAGAGACCTACGAGCAGTACTTC
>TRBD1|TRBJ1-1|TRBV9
CASSVGTGGMRTEAFF
TGTGCCAGCAGCGTAGGGACAGGGGGGATGAGGACTGAAGCTTTCTTT
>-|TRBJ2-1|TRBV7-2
CASSFPGANGEQFF
TGTGCCAGCAGCTTCCCAGGCGCGAATGGTGAGCAGTTCTTC
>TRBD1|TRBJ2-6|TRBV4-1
CASSQPGTAFSGANVLTF
TGCGCCAGCAGCCAACCCGGGACAGCTTTCTCTGGGGCCAACGTCCTGACTTTC
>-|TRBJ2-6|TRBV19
CASTPSGTSRSSGANVLTF
TGTGCCAGTACCCCTTCGGGTACCAGCCGAAGCTCTGGGGCCAACGTCCTGACTTTC
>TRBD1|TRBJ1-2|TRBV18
CASSPLDREGYTF
TGTGCCAGCTCACCATTGGACAGGGAAGGCTACACCTTC
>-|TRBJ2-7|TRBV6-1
CASSEVGGGPAYEQYF
TGTGCCAGCAGTGAAGTGGGGGGGGGCCCTGCTTACGAGCAGTACTTC
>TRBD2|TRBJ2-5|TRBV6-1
CASSGLASQETQYF
TGTGCCAGCAGTGGACTAGCGTCGCAAGAGACCCAGTACTTC
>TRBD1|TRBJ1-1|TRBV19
CASSLEGAANTEAFF
TGTGCCAGCTCCCTGGAGGGGGCGGCTAACACTGAAGCTTTCTTT
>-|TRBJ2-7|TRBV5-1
CASSLEKIQDEQYF
TGCGCCAGCAGCTTGGAGAAAATCCAGGACGAGCAGTACTTC
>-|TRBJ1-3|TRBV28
CASSDRGGGNTIYF
TGTGCCAGCAGTGACAGAGGGGGAGGAAACACCATATATTTT
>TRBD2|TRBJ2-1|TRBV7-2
CASSLLAGGGPYNEQFF
TGTGCCAGCAGCTTACTAGCGGGAGGGGGCCCCTACAATGAGCAGTTCTTC
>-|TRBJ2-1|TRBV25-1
CASSEAPPRGNEQFF
TGTGCCAGCAGTGAAGCCCCACCTAGGGGCAATGAGCAGTTCTTC
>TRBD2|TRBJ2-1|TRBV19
CASSIDSSGRAFSYNEQFF
TGTGCCAGTAGTATAGATTCTAGCGGGAGGGCCTTTTCCTACAATGAGCAGTTCTTC
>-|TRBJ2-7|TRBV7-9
CASNYHTGSSYEQYF
TGTGCCAGCAACTATCATACAGGGAGCTCCTACGAGCAGTACTTC
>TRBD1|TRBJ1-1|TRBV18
CASSLYPQGAVNTEAFF
TGTGCCAGCTCACTATACCCCCAGGGGGCCGTGAACACTGAAGCTTTCTTT
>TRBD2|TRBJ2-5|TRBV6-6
CASSYSLAGGAETQYF
TGTGCCAGCAGTTACTCGCTAGCGGGAGGGGCAGAGACCCAGTACTTC
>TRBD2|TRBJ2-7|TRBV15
CATSRDEGLAGVIYEQYF
TGTGCCACCAGCAGAGATGAAGGACTAGCGGGAGTAATCTACGAGCAGTACTTC
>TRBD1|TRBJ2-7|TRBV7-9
CASTPEGTGVHEQYF
TGTGCCAGCACCCCGGAAGGGACAGGGGTCCACGAGCAGTACTTC
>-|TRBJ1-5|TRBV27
CASSSTMTGSNQPQHF
TGTGCCAGCAGTTCCACGATGACAGGAAGCAATCAGCCCCAGCATTTT
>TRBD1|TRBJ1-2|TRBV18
CASSTRDSSQDYGYTF
TGTGCCAGCTCCACACGGGACAGCAGTCAGGACTATGGCTACACCTTC
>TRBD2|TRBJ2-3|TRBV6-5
CASSCGGSPGDTQYF
TGTGCCAGCAGTTGCGGGGGTAGCCCTGGAGATACGCAGTATTTT
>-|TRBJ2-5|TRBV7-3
CASSSYLEETQYF
TGTGCCAGCAGCTCCTACTTGGAGGAGACCCAGTACTTC
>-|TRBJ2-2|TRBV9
CASSWRENTGELFF
TGTGCCAGCAGCTGGAGGGAAAACACCGGGGAGCTGTTTTTT
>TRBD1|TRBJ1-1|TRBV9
CASSAQGSTEAFF
TGTGCCAGCAGCGCACAGGGGAGCACTGAAGCTTTCTTT
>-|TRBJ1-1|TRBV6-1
CASSAWGDTEAFF
TGTGCCAGCAGTGCCTGGGGGGACACTGAAGCTTTCTTT
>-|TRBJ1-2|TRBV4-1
CASSQEASLPEVGYTF
TGCGCCAGCAGCCAAGAGGCCAGCCTCCCGGAGGTGGGCTACACCTTC
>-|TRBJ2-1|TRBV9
CASSVEGDWRYNEQFF
TGTGCCAGCAGCGTAGAAGGGGACTGGCGATACAATGAGCAGTTCTTC
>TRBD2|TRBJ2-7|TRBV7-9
CASSTIIAGASYEQYF
TGTGCCAGCAGCACCATTATCGCGGGAGCCTCCTACGAGCAGTACTTC
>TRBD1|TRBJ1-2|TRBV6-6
CASSYLDRGYGYTF
TGTGCCAGCAGTTACTTAGACAGGGGATATGGCTACACCTTC
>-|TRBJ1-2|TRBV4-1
CASSQVTSPLYGYTF
TGCGCCAGCAGCCAAGTGACAAGCCCCCTCTATGGCTACACCTTC
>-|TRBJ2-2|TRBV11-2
CASSIFGTYTGELFF
TGTGCCAGCAGCATCTTCGGGACTTACACCGGGGAGCTGTTTTTT
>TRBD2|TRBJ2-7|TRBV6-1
CASSLAGVSYEQYF
TGTGCCAGCAGCCTAGCGGGCGTCTCCTACGAGCAGTACTTC
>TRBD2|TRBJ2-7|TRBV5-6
CASRRPGTSSYEQYF
TGTGCCAGCAGGCGCCCCGGGACTAGCTCTTACGAGCAGTACTTC
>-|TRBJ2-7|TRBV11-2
CASSFGLLYEQYF
TGTGCCAGCAGCTTTGGACTCCTCTACGAGCAGTACTTC
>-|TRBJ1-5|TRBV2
CASSEAAGPVQPQHF
TGTGCCAGCAGTGAGGCGGCAGGGCCTGTTCAGCCCCAGCATTTT
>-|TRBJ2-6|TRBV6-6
CASRPVSGANVLTF
TGTGCCAGCAGACCGGTCTCTGGGGCCAACGTCCTGACTTTC
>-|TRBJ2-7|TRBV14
CASSQDPQGRQYF
TGTGCCAGCAGCCAAGATCCACAGGGTAGGCAGTACTTC
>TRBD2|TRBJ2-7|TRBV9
CASSIGSGNSYEQYF
TGTGCCAGCAGCATCGGTAGCGGGAACTCCTACGAGCAGTACTTC
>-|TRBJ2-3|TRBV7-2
CASTQPWTPSTQYF
TGTGCCAGCACTCAGCCATGGACACCGAGTACGCAGTATTTT
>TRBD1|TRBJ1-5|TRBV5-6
CASSWGQGAGQPQHF
TGTGCCAGCAGCTGGGGACAGGGGGCGGGTCAGCCCCAGCATTTT
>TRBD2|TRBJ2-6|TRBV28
CASSPWTSGITSGANVLTF
TGTGCCAGCAGTCCATGGACTAGCGGGATCACCTCTGGGGCCAACGTCCTGACTTTC
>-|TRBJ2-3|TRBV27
CASSLTPGEGREYF
TGTGCCAGCAGTTTAACCCCAGGGGAGGGAAGGGAGTATTTT
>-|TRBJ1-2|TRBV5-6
CASSPQGKGYTF
TGTGCCAGCAGCCCTCAGGGAAAGGGCTACACCTTC